The rows below give T cell receptor beta chains drawn from one sample of a study of radiotherapy plus CTLA-4 blockade in lung cancer. Assay used: immunoSEQ multiplex PCR; TCRdb lists only in-frame clones, some missing. The table has some 49,000 clones, more than 75% seen once. The specimen comprised peripheral blood, sampled from a patient treated with radiotherapy plus ipilimumab. Receptors originate from a human donor with non-small cell lung cancer whose response to radiotherapy plus ipilimumab could not be evaluated. Both conserved end residues are part of each CDR3. D genes are given only for firm matches. Size is omitted from some rows. Given values are once, few, many or a class for expanded clones.

d_call: .
v_call: TRBV28
j_call: TRBJ2-1
clone_size: once
cdr3_nt: TGTGCCAGCAGTGTAGAGCAGGCTTCCTACAATGAGCAGTTCTTC
cdr3_aa: CASSVEQASYNEQFF

d_call: TRBD1
v_call: TRBV30
j_call: TRBJ1-5
clone_size: .
cdr3_nt: TGTGCCTGGAGTAGTACCGGGACAGGAGAGGTTGGGCCCCAGCATTTT
cdr3_aa: CAWSSTGTGEVGPQHF

d_call: .
v_call: TRBV30
j_call: TRBJ2-7
clone_size: once
cdr3_nt: TGTGCCTGGGCCAGCTCCTACGAGCAGTACTTC
cdr3_aa: CAWASSYEQYF

d_call: TRBD1
v_call: TRBV18
j_call: TRBJ2-6
clone_size: .
cdr3_nt: TGTGCCAGCTCACCACCAGGGGGCCTCTCTGGGGCCAACGTCCTGACTTTC
cdr3_aa: CASSPPGGLSGANVLTF

d_call: .
v_call: TRBV15
j_call: TRBJ1-5
clone_size: .
cdr3_nt: TGTGCCACCAGCAGAGAAGGCAGGGTTGGGCAGCCCCAGCATTTT
cdr3_aa: CATSREGRVGQPQHF

d_call: TRBD1
v_call: TRBV30
j_call: TRBJ1-4
clone_size: .
cdr3_nt: TGTGCCTGGAGTTATGGACAGGAGGCTGAAAAACTGTTTTTT
cdr3_aa: CAWSYGQEAEKLFF

d_call: TRBD1
v_call: TRBV28
j_call: TRBJ1-5
clone_size: .
cdr3_nt: TGTGCCAGCAATACCGACAGGGTCAATCAGCCCCAGCATTTT
cdr3_aa: CASNTDRVNQPQHF

d_call: TRBD2
v_call: TRBV19
j_call: TRBJ2-1
clone_size: .
cdr3_nt: TGTGCCAGTAGTAGGACTCTAGCGGGAGGGTACAATGAGCAGTTCTTC
cdr3_aa: CASSRTLAGGYNEQFF

d_call: TRBD1
v_call: TRBV9
j_call: TRBJ2-7
clone_size: .
cdr3_nt: TGTGCCAGCAGCGCAAAGGGACAGGGGATCTACGAGCAGTACTTC
cdr3_aa: CASSAKGQGIYEQYF

d_call: .
v_call: TRBV4-2
j_call: TRBJ1-1
clone_size: .
cdr3_nt: TGTGCCAGCAGCCATTCCCAGGGTGATACTGAAGCTTTCTTT
cdr3_aa: CASSHSQGDTEAFF

d_call: .
v_call: TRBV27
j_call: TRBJ2-6
clone_size: once
cdr3_nt: TGTGCCAGCAGTTTATCTCGCCTCCACATATCTCCTGGGGCCAACGTCCTGACTTTC
cdr3_aa: CASSLSRLHISPGANVLTF

d_call: TRBD1
v_call: TRBV28
j_call: TRBJ2-3
clone_size: .
cdr3_nt: TGTGCCAGCAAACCAAAAGGACAGGGCCTCGACCGCCGCCCTCCCCTCCGCGATTTT
cdr3_aa: CASKPKGQGLDRRPPLRDF

d_call: .
v_call: TRBV9
j_call: TRBJ2-3
clone_size: .
cdr3_nt: TGTGCCAGCAGCGTAGACCGACGGGTCGCAGATACGCAGTATTTT
cdr3_aa: CASSVDRRVADTQYF

d_call: .
v_call: TRBV7-2
j_call: TRBJ2-2
clone_size: .
cdr3_nt: TGTGCCAGCAGCTTACACAGACCAGAGAACACCGGGGAGCTGTTTTTT
cdr3_aa: CASSLHRPENTGELFF

d_call: .
v_call: TRBV18
j_call: TRBJ2-3
clone_size: .
cdr3_nt: TGTGCCAGCTCCTGGGCAGGGGTGACAGATACGCAGTATTTT
cdr3_aa: CASSWAGVTDTQYF

d_call: TRBD2
v_call: TRBV11-2
j_call: TRBJ2-1
clone_size: .
cdr3_nt: TGTGCCAGCAGCTTAGACTCCGGGACTAGCGCGAATGAGCAGTTCTTC
cdr3_aa: CASSLDSGTSANEQFF

d_call: .
v_call: TRBV11-2
j_call: TRBJ1-5
clone_size: .
cdr3_nt: TGTGCCAGCAGCCGCCTTTCGGGTCAGCCCCAGCATTTT
cdr3_aa: CASSRLSGQPQHF

d_call: .
v_call: TRBV7-2
j_call: TRBJ1-1
clone_size: .
cdr3_nt: TGTGCCAGCAGAACAAGGGGGGGCATGAACACTGAAGCTTTCTTT
cdr3_aa: CASRTRGGMNTEAFF

d_call: .
v_call: TRBV28
j_call: TRBJ1-4
clone_size: .
cdr3_nt: TGTGCCAGCAGCCCGACGGGAGCTAATGAAAAACTGTTTTTT
cdr3_aa: CASSPTGANEKLFF

d_call: TRBD1
v_call: TRBV27
j_call: TRBJ2-1
clone_size: .
cdr3_nt: TGTGCCAGCAGTTTTGTCCGGACAGGGGGCCGTAGTGAGCAGTTCTTC
cdr3_aa: CASSFVRTGGRSEQFF

d_call: TRBD1
v_call: TRBV30
j_call: TRBJ1-2
clone_size: .
cdr3_nt: TGTGCCTGGACATCCAGGGGGCCCGACTATGGCTACACCTTC
cdr3_aa: CAWTSRGPDYGYTF

d_call: .
v_call: TRBV25-1
j_call: TRBJ2-1
clone_size: .
cdr3_nt: TGTGCCAGCAGTGAAAAATCGGGATTCCTCAATGAGCAGTTCTTC
cdr3_aa: CASSEKSGFLNEQFF

d_call: TRBD2
v_call: TRBV11-3
j_call: TRBJ2-5
clone_size: once
cdr3_nt: TGTGCCAGCAGCTTGGGGAGACTAGCGGGACAAGAGACCCAGTACTTC
cdr3_aa: CASSLGRLAGQETQYF

d_call: TRBD2
v_call: TRBV7-2
j_call: TRBJ2-1
clone_size: .
cdr3_nt: TGTGCCAGCAGCCCCGGGACTAGCGGGAGTGGGGAGCAGTTCTTC
cdr3_aa: CASSPGTSGSGEQFF

d_call: TRBD2
v_call: TRBV6-1
j_call: TRBJ2-7
clone_size: once
cdr3_nt: TGTGCCAGCAGTCTGACTAGCGGAACCTACGAGCAGTACTTC
cdr3_aa: CASSLTSGTYEQYF

d_call: .
v_call: TRBV7-9
j_call: TRBJ1-4
clone_size: .
cdr3_nt: TGTGCCAGCAGCTTCCCCGGGGAGGGTGAAAAACTGTTTTTT
cdr3_aa: CASSFPGEGEKLFF

d_call: TRBD2
v_call: TRBV7-2
j_call: TRBJ2-3
clone_size: .
cdr3_nt: TGTGCCAGCAGCTTCGGGCGGGAGACGATAGATACGCAGTATTTT
cdr3_aa: CASSFGRETIDTQYF

d_call: .
v_call: TRBV7-3
j_call: TRBJ2-5
clone_size: .
cdr3_nt: TGTGCCAGCAGCTTAGGTGGCAGACAAGAGACCCAGTACTTC
cdr3_aa: CASSLGGRQETQYF

d_call: .
v_call: TRBV28
j_call: TRBJ1-1
clone_size: once
cdr3_nt: TGTGCCAGCAACGTCCCTAGGGGGGGGAGCACTGAAGCTTTCTTT
cdr3_aa: CASNVPRGGSTEAFF

d_call: TRBD2
v_call: TRBV30
j_call: TRBJ2-1
clone_size: .
cdr3_nt: TGTGCCTGGACTTCTGGACTAGCGGGAGGCAATGAGCAGTTCTTC
cdr3_aa: CAWTSGLAGGNEQFF

d_call: .
v_call: TRBV4-3
j_call: TRBJ1-1
clone_size: few
cdr3_nt: TGCGCCAGCAGCCAAGGTAGGGGGGGGACTGAAGCTTTCTTT
cdr3_aa: CASSQGRGGTEAFF

d_call: TRBD2
v_call: TRBV7-9
j_call: TRBJ2-1
clone_size: .
cdr3_nt: TGTGCCAGCAGCTCTGCGGGACTAGCGGGAGGCCACAATGAGCAGTTCTTC
cdr3_aa: CASSSAGLAGGHNEQFF

d_call: .
v_call: TRBV7-2
j_call: TRBJ2-7
clone_size: many
cdr3_nt: TGTGCCAGCAGCTTTCGCAGGACAAGCTCCTACGAGCAGTACTTC
cdr3_aa: CASSFRRTSSYEQYF

d_call: .
v_call: TRBV4-2
j_call: TRBJ1-4
clone_size: .
cdr3_nt: TGTGCCAGCAGCCAAGATGGAGGCTTCCAAAATGAAAAACTGTTTTTT
cdr3_aa: CASSQDGGFQNEKLFF

d_call: .
v_call: TRBV9
j_call: TRBJ2-1
clone_size: .
cdr3_nt: TGTGCCAGCAGCGTATCCTTGTTGGTCCCGGGCAATGAGCAGTTCTTC
cdr3_aa: CASSVSLLVPGNEQFF

d_call: .
v_call: TRBV7-2
j_call: TRBJ1-4
clone_size: .
cdr3_nt: TGTGCCAGCAGCCGAAGGGGCGAAAAACTGTTTTTT
cdr3_aa: CASSRRGEKLFF

d_call: TRBD1
v_call: TRBV28
j_call: TRBJ2-7
clone_size: .
cdr3_nt: TGTGCCAGCAGTTCTGGACAGGCCCGAGGAGGGCAGTACTTC
cdr3_aa: CASSSGQARGGQYF

d_call: .
v_call: TRBV9
j_call: TRBJ2-7
clone_size: .
cdr3_nt: TGTGCCAGCAGCGTAGGAGGCAGGGAGGCGGACGAGCAGTACTTC
cdr3_aa: CASSVGGREADEQYF

d_call: TRBD2
v_call: TRBV5-8
j_call: TRBJ2-3
clone_size: once
cdr3_nt: TGTGCCAGCAGCGTGGGGACTAGCGGGATCACAGATACGCAGTATTTT
cdr3_aa: CASSVGTSGITDTQYF

d_call: TRBD1
v_call: TRBV5-1
j_call: TRBJ2-3
clone_size: .
cdr3_nt: TGCGCCAGCGGGGCCGGGACAGGGGGCCCAGATACGCAGTATTTT
cdr3_aa: CASGAGTGGPDTQYF

d_call: TRBD1
v_call: TRBV4-1
j_call: TRBJ1-5
clone_size: .
cdr3_nt: TGCGCCAGCAGCCCCCGAGGACAGGGGATAAATCAGCCCCAGCATTTT
cdr3_aa: CASSPRGQGINQPQHF

d_call: TRBD1
v_call: TRBV7-8
j_call: TRBJ1-4
clone_size: .
cdr3_nt: TGTGCCAGCAGCCTAGAGGGGGCGCAGGGTGAAAAACTGTTTTTT
cdr3_aa: CASSLEGAQGEKLFF

d_call: .
v_call: TRBV9
j_call: TRBJ2-7
clone_size: .
cdr3_nt: TGTGCCAGCAGCGTAGGTCCCGTTAACGAGCAGTACTTC
cdr3_aa: CASSVGPVNEQYF

d_call: TRBD2
v_call: TRBV4-2
j_call: TRBJ2-3
clone_size: .
cdr3_nt: TGTGCCAGCAGCCACCGGACTAGCGGCAACACAGATACGCAGTATTTT
cdr3_aa: CASSHRTSGNTDTQYF

d_call: .
v_call: TRBV19
j_call: TRBJ1-5
clone_size: .
cdr3_nt: TGTGCCAGTAGAGATTTCGGTCAGCCCCAGCATTTT
cdr3_aa: CASRDFGQPQHF

d_call: TRBD2
v_call: TRBV27
j_call: TRBJ2-7
clone_size: .
cdr3_nt: TGTGCCAGCAGACCCCGGACTAGCGGGACCTACGAGCAGTACTTC
cdr3_aa: CASRPRTSGTYEQYF

d_call: .
v_call: TRBV15
j_call: TRBJ1-1
clone_size: .
cdr3_nt: TGTGCCACCAGCAGAGTACCGGGGGCTGAAGCTTTCTTT
cdr3_aa: CATSRVPGAEAFF

d_call: .
v_call: TRBV2
j_call: TRBJ2-2
clone_size: .
cdr3_nt: TGTGCCAGCAGTGATGCGGGCCCGACGCCCGGGGAGCTGTTTTTT
cdr3_aa: CASSDAGPTPGELFF

d_call: TRBD2
v_call: TRBV5-4
j_call: TRBJ2-2
clone_size: .
cdr3_nt: TGTGCCAGCAGCTCCGGACTAGCGGGACTCGCGAACACCGGGGAGCTGTTTTTT
cdr3_aa: CASSSGLAGLANTGELFF

d_call: TRBD1
v_call: TRBV11-2
j_call: TRBJ1-2
clone_size: .
cdr3_nt: TGTGCCAGCAGCTTAGAACAAAACAGGGGTCGGGGCTACACCTTC
cdr3_aa: CASSLEQNRGRGYTF

d_call: TRBD1
v_call: TRBV5-1
j_call: TRBJ2-2
clone_size: .
cdr3_nt: TGCGCCAGCAGCTGGGACAGACCCTACACCGGGGAGCTGTTTTTT
cdr3_aa: CASSWDRPYTGELFF

d_call: .
v_call: TRBV5-1
j_call: TRBJ2-1
clone_size: .
cdr3_nt: TGCGCCAGCAGCCTGGACAGGGAGGGGCAGTTCTTC
cdr3_aa: CASSLDREGQFF

d_call: .
v_call: TRBV7-3
j_call: TRBJ2-1
clone_size: .
cdr3_nt: TGTGCCAGCAGCTTAACCCCAGCGGAGCAGTTCTTC
cdr3_aa: CASSLTPAEQFF

d_call: .
v_call: TRBV4-2
j_call: TRBJ1-2
clone_size: .
cdr3_nt: TGTGCCAGCAGCCAGCGGGGGGCGGCTGAGGGCTACACCTTC
cdr3_aa: CASSQRGAAEGYTF

d_call: .
v_call: TRBV18
j_call: TRBJ2-7
clone_size: .
cdr3_nt: TGTGCCAGCTCACCGCTCGGGGGTGAAGAGCAGTACTTC
cdr3_aa: CASSPLGGEEQYF